These 32 T cell receptor beta chains were sequenced from one sample in a study of T cell clonotyping in hematopoietic cell transplantation. The time point: recipient sample about 28 days before transplant, after cytoreduction. Only in-frame clones appear in the TCRdb table, and some are missing; sequencing was by immunoSEQ multiplex PCR. The sample includes roughly 80,000 clones, almost 97% of them seen just once. The sample in question was peripheral blood mononuclear cells, obtained before stem cell transplant. The receptors were gathered from a woman in her fifties or sixties with acute myeloid leukemia. Some clones in this sample may be carry-over from other donors' samples.

DNA for the CDR3: TGTGCCAGCAGCGTGATAGCGGGGGATAAAGAGACCCAGTACTTC. It is translated as CASSVIAGDKETQYF. The chain has TRBV9 and TRBJ2-5; 9 bases line up with TRBD2. Germline V lookup: CDR1 SGDLS, CDR2 YYNGEE. The CDR3 is made up of 15 amino acids. The trim removed 2 bases at V and 3 bases at J, leaving 5 bases unmatched.

This chain connects TRBV30 to TRBJ2-5; D is uncertain. Trimming took 0 bases from V and 5 from J, leaving 16 bases between them. The V gene's germline CDR1 is GTSNPN and CDR2 SVGIG (reference sequence). The CDR3 contains 15 residues. In nucleotides, the CDR3 is TGTGCCTGGAGTGTACCTGGCAGACCCCCGGAGACCCAGTACTTC. Residues: CAWSVPGRPPETQYF.

The rearrangement uses TRBV7-2 and TRBJ2-1; D call uncertain. Germline CDR1 is SGHTA and CDR2 is FQGNSA. The V end lost 6 bases, the J end lost 7 bases, and 16 bases lay between the germline ends. CDR3 size: 14 residues. The DNA of the CDR3 is TGTGCCAGCAGTCTAGGGCTGTTTACGAATGAGCAGTTCTTC. The encoded protein is CASSLGLFTNEQFF.

The chain joins TRBV9 to TRBJ2-7; 9 positions match TRBD1. CDR1 and CDR2 from the germline V gene are SGDLS and YYNGEE. Trimming took 7 bases from V and 4 from J; bases not matched to a gene: 0. The CDR3 totals 11 residues. The CDR3 region is CASGQGYEQYF. The CDR3 nucleotides are TGTGCCAGCGGACAGGGGTACGAGCAGTACTTC.

This chain uses TRBV14 with TRBJ2-3; D ambiguous. Germline CDR1 and CDR2: SGHDN and FVKESK. The CDR3 sequence is 12 residues long. V lost 1 base, J lost 9 bases, and 8 bases lay in between. The CDR3 region is CASSQVSQTQYF. The CDR3 DNA follows: TGTGCCAGCAGCCAAGTTTCCCAAACGCAGTATTTT.

This clone showed up just once. The genes are TRBV6-6 and TRBJ2-7, with TRBD1 matching 7 bases. The CDR3 totals 12 residues. The germline V gene has CDR1 MNHNY and CDR2 SVGAGI (reference sequence). The V and J ends lost 7 bases and 5 bases, in that order; junction bases with no gene match: 5. The CDR3 DNA follows: TGTGCCAGCAAACAGGGGAGCCACGAGCAGTACTTC. Encoded protein: CASKQGSHEQYF.

This chain joins TRBV2 and TRBJ2-1, with TRBD2 matching 14 bases. The CDR3 is 18 amino acids. CDR1 is SNHLY, CDR2 FYNNEI, per germline. The V segment lost 6 bases and the J segment 2 bases; nucleotides outside the gene matches: 9. CDR3 coding DNA: TGTGCCAGCAGCAAGACTAGCGGGGGGGCCTTCCCCTACAATGAGCAGTTCTTC. Translation gives CASSKTSGGAFPYNEQFF. The full variable domain, with the rest looked up from reference TRBV2 and TRBJ2-1, is EPEVTQTPSHQVTQMGQEVILRCVPISNHLYFYWYRQILGQKVEFLVSFYNNEISEKSEIFDDQFSVERPDGSNFTLKIRSTKLEDSAMYFCASSKTSGGAFPYNEQFFGPGTRLTVL.

As DNA, the CDR3 is TGTGCCAGCAGCTATACTAGCGGGAGATCTAATGAGCAGTTCTTC. The encoded protein is CASSYTSGRSNEQFF. This chain uses TRBV6-5 with TRBJ2-1; TRBD2 matches at 11 bases. Germline assignment: CDR1 MNHEY and CDR2 SVGAGI. Trimming took 6 bases from V and 7 from J; bases not matched to a gene: 8. The CDR3 is 15 amino acids.

The chain combines TRBV7-9 with TRBJ2-1; D tentatively fits TRBD1 or TRBD2 (5 bases each). Germline CDR1 SEHNR, CDR2 FQNEAQ (reference sequence). With 5 bases removed from V and 5 bases from J, the gap between germline ends came to 22 bases. The CDR3 is made up of 17 amino acids. The CDR3 sequence is CASSLVTGRPRDNEQFF. As DNA, the CDR3 is TGTGCCAGCAGCCTTGTTACGGGACGACCCCGCGACAATGAGCAGTTCTTC.

The J gene is TRBJ1-4, the V gene TRBV5-6, with TRBD1 matching 8 bases. The CDR3 contains 16 residues. Germline V gene lookup returns CDR1 SGHDT and CDR2 YYEEEE. The V gene end was trimmed by 4 bases and the J gene end by 7 bases; junction bases not matched to a gene: 12. CDR3 residues: CASSQRAAGGFEKLFF. For the CDR3, the DNA is TGTGCCAGCAGCCAAAGGGCCGCAGGGGGCTTTGAAAAACTGTTTTTT.

J is TRBJ1-4 and V is TRBV18, with a weak D call TRBD1 (5 bases). The germline gives CDR1 KGHSH, CDR2 LQKENI. The CDR3 extends over 14 amino acids. Between the trimmed V and J ends, which lost 6 bases and 6 bases, there was a span of 14 bases. CDR3 bases: TGTGCCAGCTCGAGGGGCGGATTAGATGAAAAACTGTTTTTT. Amino acid sequence: CASSRGGLDEKLFF.

The V call is TRBV5-1, the J call TRBJ2-1, with D perhaps matching TRBD1 (6 bases). This CDR3 comprises 15 residues. V was pared by 0 bases and J by 8 bases, with 15 bases between. Germline CDR1 is SGHRS and CDR2 is YFSETQ. The CDR3 spells CASSLEVGKGDEQFF. The CDR3 nucleotides are TGCGCCAGCAGCTTGGAGGTCGGGAAGGGGGATGAGCAGTTCTTC.

V usage is TRBV28 and J usage is TRBJ1-5, with 10 bases lining up with TRBD1. This CDR3 comprises 15 residues. J was trimmed by 4 bases and V by 6 bases; bases with no gene match: 6. Germline values: CDR1 MDHEN, CDR2 SYDVKM. The DNA of the CDR3 is TGTGCCAGCAGCCTACGGACAGGGGGAAATCAGCCCCAGCATTTT. This codes for CASSLRTGGNQPQHF. Drawing the rest from reference TRBV28 and TRBJ1-5, the complete variable domain is DVKVTQSSRYLVKRTGEKVFLECVQDMDHENMFWYRQDPGLGLRLIYFSYDVKMKEKGDIPEGYSVSREKKERFSLILESASTNQTSMYLCASSLRTGGNQPQHFGDGTRLSIL.

The genes are TRBV11-3 and TRBJ2-3; D gene ambiguous. The germline V gene has CDR1 SGHNT and CDR2 YENEEA. Trimming stripped 5 bases from V and 4 bases from J, with 13 bases between. The CDR3 spans 14 residues. CDR3 in amino acids: CASSPTRAADTQYF. The CDR3 DNA sequence: TGTGCCAGCAGCCCAACACGGGCGGCAGATACGCAGTATTTT.

This clone was seen once. The J gene is TRBJ2-7, the V gene TRBV19; 9 bases agree with TRBD2. Trimming took 6 bases from V and 3 from J; bases not matched to a gene: 6. CDR1 is LNHDA, CDR2 SQIVND, per germline (reference sequence). The CDR3 loop spans 14 amino acids. CDR3: CASRLTSGSYEQYF. The CDR3 bases are TGTGCCAGTAGATTGACTAGCGGCAGCTACGAGCAGTACTTC.

The J gene is TRBJ2-7, the V gene TRBV29-1; tentative D call: TRBD2 (6 bases). This CDR3 region has 13 residues. The germline V gene has CDR1 SQVTM and CDR2 ANQGSEA. The ends were cut back, 6 bases at V and 6 bases at J, with 18 bases in the middle. CDR3 nucleotides: TGCAGCGTGGCCGGGACGGGGGTCTCCGAGCAGTACTTC. Residues: CSVAGTGVSEQYF.

The chain is built from TRBV6-5 and TRBJ1-5, with a possible D match to TRBD1 (5 bases). Germline V gives CDR1 MNHEY, CDR2 SVGAGI. Trimming left V 10 bases short and J 7 bases short, with 20 bases between. This CDR3 comprises 14 residues. The CDR3 nucleotides read TGTGCCACCAGCGGAGGGCCACGGGGCCAGCCCCAGCATTTT. Its protein product is CATSGGPRGQPQHF.

The rearrangement uses TRBV14 and TRBJ2-1; D gene ambiguous. The CDR3 is 14 residues long. CDR1 SGHDN and CDR2 FVKESK come from the germline V gene. The V end lost 0 bases, the J end lost 0 bases, and 3 bases lay between the germline ends. This chain's CDR3 is CASSQEISYNEQFF. CDR3 DNA sequence: TGTGCCAGCAGCCAAGAAATCTCCTACAATGAGCAGTTCTTC.

The rearrangement joins TRBV5-1 to TRBJ1-2, with 8 bases aligning to TRBD1. Germline-derived CDR1 and CDR2 are SGHRS and YFSETQ. Germline trimming cut 1 base from V and 6 bases from J; bases unmatched to any gene: 11. The CDR3 runs 16 residues. The CDR3 coding sequence is TGCGCCAGCAGCTTGTATTCAGGGGGCGGCGAAAATGGCTACACCTTC. Its protein is CASSLYSGGGENGYTF.

About this clone itself: This CDR3 is also generated by other DNA sequences in the sample. The chain carries TRBV25-1 and TRBJ2-5; possibly TRBD1 or TRBD2 for D (5 bases each). This CDR3 has 13 amino acids. The V and J ends lost 1 base and 4 bases respectively, with 7 bases between them. Germline CDR1 reads MGHDK; CDR2 reads SYGVNS. The CDR3 DNA reads as TGTGCCAGCAGTGAATGGGGGAGAGAGACCCAGTACTTC. This translates into CASSEWGRETQYF.

The chain is built from TRBV28 and TRBJ2-1; TRBD2 matches 14 bases. CDR3 length equals 16 residues. The V gene's germline CDR1 is MDHEN and CDR2 SYDVKM. With V trimmed by 5 bases and J by 8 bases, 8 bases remained unmatched. For the CDR3, the DNA is TGTGCCAGCAGTGAACCGACTAGCGGGAGGGCCGATGAGCAGTTCTTC. Its protein product is CASSEPTSGRADEQFF.

The chain carries TRBV27 and TRBJ2-6; D remains unclear. This CDR3 region has 17 residues. The ends were cut back, 6 bases at V and 2 bases at J, with 17 bases in the middle. In germline, CDR1 is MNHEY, CDR2 SMNVEV (reference sequence). CDR3 amino acids: CASRIGFGYTGANVLTF. The CDR3 DNA reads TGTGCCAGCAGAATCGGATTTGGGTACACTGGGGCCAACGTCCTGACTTTC.

This rearrangement joins TRBV19 to TRBJ1-1, with a weak D call TRBD1 (5 bases). CDR1 is LNHDA, CDR2 SQIVND, per germline (reference sequence). The CDR3 runs to 14 residues. Trimming removed 6 bases from V and 1 base from J, with 12 bases in between. CDR3 in amino acids: CASRAGPKNTEAFF. The DNA for the CDR3 is TGTGCCAGTAGAGCGGGACCGAAGAACACTGAAGCTTTCTTT.

The chain carries TRBV7-9 and TRBJ2-7, with 9 nucleotides matching TRBD1. The CDR3 has 17 residues. Germline lookup yields CDR1 SEHNR and CDR2 FQNEAQ (reference sequence). V gave up 7 bases and J gave up 5 bases; unmatched junction bases: 18. The CDR3 nucleotides are TGTGCCAGCACCCGTTTGGGGAACAGGGGGCAAGGGAACGAGCAGTACTTC. As protein: CASTRLGNRGQGNEQYF.

V gene TRBV29-1 combines with J gene TRBJ2-1; 8 bases fit TRBD2. Germline V gives CDR1 SQVTM, CDR2 ANQGSEA. This CDR3 is built from 16 residues. Trimming at V came to 5 bases and at J to 1 base, leaving 10 bases not matched to a gene. CDR3 nucleotide sequence: TGCAGCGTTACCGGGACTAGAGAGGGTTCCTACAATGAGCAGTTCTTC. Translation gives CSVTGTREGSYNEQFF.

The CDR3 sequence: CASSPGTSADTQYF. The DNA for the CDR3 is TGTGCCAGCAGCCCCGGGACTAGCGCAGATACGCAGTATTTT. The chain carries TRBV11-2 and TRBJ2-3, with 10 bases matching TRBD2. Germline assignment: CDR1 SGHAT and CDR2 FQNNGV. J gave up 4 bases and V 5 bases, and 3 bases lay outside the gene matches. This CDR3 contains 14 residues. Full variable domain (remainder filled in from reference TRBV11-2 and TRBJ2-3): EAGVAQSPRYKIIEKRQSVAFWCNPISGHATLYWYQQILGQGPKLLIQFQNNGVVDDSQLPKDRFSAERLKGVDSTLKIQPAKLEDSAVYLCASSPGTSADTQYFGPGTRLTVL.

The chain combines TRBV7-9 with TRBJ2-7, with 11 bases matching TRBD2. Germline V gene data show CDR1 as SEHNR and CDR2 as FQNEAQ (reference sequence). There are 14 residues in the CDR3. Germline trimming cut 4 bases from V and 3 bases from J; bases unmatched to any gene: 2. In nucleotides, the CDR3 is TGTGCCAGCAGCTCGGGACTAGCGGTCTACGAGCAGTACTTC. Translated: CASSSGLAVYEQYF.

This chain links TRBV25-1 with TRBJ1-2, with 12 bases identical to TRBD1. In germline, CDR1 is MGHDK, CDR2 SYGVNS. This CDR3 is 15 amino acids long. With 7 bases clipped from V and 6 bases from J, the junction kept 9 bases outside the gene matches. The CDR3 region has the DNA TGTGCCAGCATTGGGACAGGGGGCAGTTTAAATGGCTACACCTTC. This gives the protein CASIGTGGSLNGYTF.

This clone was recorded only once. Within the sample, other DNA sequences also encode this same CDR3. The CDR3 sequence is CASSLGQGYGYTF. In DNA, the CDR3 is TGTGCCAGCAGTTTAGGACAGGGTTATGGCTACACCTTC. The V call is TRBV28, the J call TRBJ1-2; 8 bases fit TRBD1. This CDR3 has 13 residues. Germline assignment: CDR1 MDHEN and CDR2 SYDVKM. V dropped 2 bases and J dropped 5; count of bases not matched to a gene: 1.

This clone occurred once. The chain uses TRBV4-2 and TRBJ1-5; D call uncertain. Trimming shortened V by 4 bases and J by 0 bases, and 10 bases separated the two germline ends. CDR1 and CDR2 (germline): LGHNA, YNFKEQ. This CDR3 has 15 residues. CDR3 loop: CASSPSGVSNQPQHF. The CDR3 DNA sequence: TGTGCCAGCAGCCCCTCCGGGGTTAGCAATCAGCCCCAGCATTTT.

This chain uses TRBV2 with TRBJ1-6; D is undetermined. The CDR3 length is 13 residues. Germline values: CDR1 SNHLY, CDR2 FYNNEI. Trimming took 3 bases from V and 6 from J, leaving 6 bases between them. The CDR3 sequence: CASSEVFNSPLHF. DNA of the CDR3: TGTGCCAGCAGTGAGGTCTTTAATTCACCCCTCCACTTT.

The chain has TRBV6-1 and TRBJ1-2; D remains ambiguous. Germline V gene lookup returns CDR1 MNHNS and CDR2 SASEGT. The CDR3 is made up of 13 amino acids. V lost 2 bases and J 8 bases, leaving 12 bases between the germline ends. The CDR3 loop reads CASSESKGLGYTF. CDR3 DNA: TGTGCCAGCAGTGAAAGTAAGGGATTGGGCTACACCTTC.